These 20 T cell receptor beta chains originate from one sample sequenced in a study of Tregs in tolerant kidney transplant recipients. Sequenced by immunoSEQ multiplex PCR; TCRdb stores in-frame clones only, minus some. The listing contains roughly 10,000 clones. Related graft donors supplied nonmyeloablative bone marrow transplants, and mixed chimerism was transient. The specimen comprised CD8+ T cells from blood (PBMCs), sampled 24 months after the transplant. Source of these receptors: a human patient who received a combined kidney and bone marrow transplant. Some T cells could come from the graft donor.

On this clone: The CDR3 end is not reached by the read, which stops 3 residues before it; the germline J gene fills it in. This sequence joins TRBV19 and TRBJ2-7, with a possible D match to TRBD1 (5 bases). CDR1 and CDR2 from the germline V gene are LNHDA and SQIVND (reference sequence). This CDR3 spans 16 amino acids. V lost 1 base to trimming and J lost 2 bases, with 15 bases between them. The CDR3 bases that were read are TGTGCCAGTAGTATAGGTCAGGGTATGGGGACCTACGAG. The encoded protein is CASSIGQGMGTYE. The CDR3 in its entirety is CASSIGQGMGTYEQYF.

This clone is classed as medium-sized by frequency. The observed sequence ends 3 residues before the CDR3 terminus, with the missing tail filled in from the germline J gene. The chain is built from TRBV19 and TRBJ2-1; TRBD2 agrees at 8 bases. This CDR3 region has 15 residues. The V gene's germline CDR1 is LNHDA and CDR2 SQIVND (reference sequence). The V gene end was trimmed by 9 bases and the J gene end by 9 bases; junction bases not matched to a gene: 16. The CDR3 reads CASSRLAMRLGEQFF. The CDR3 DNA, read in part, is TGTGCCAGCTCCAGACTAGCGATGCGTTTAGGTGAG.

Turning to this clone: Read sequence stops 3 residues before the CDR3 end, and the germline J gene provides the missing end. The chain recombines TRBV19 with TRBJ1-2; tentatively, D is TRBD1 (5 bases). Germline V gives CDR1 LNHDA, CDR2 SQIVND (reference sequence). The ends were cut back, 3 bases at V and 2 bases at J, with 10 bases in the middle. The CDR3 runs to 14 residues. The covered CDR3 bases are TGTGCCAGTAGTATCCCCGCAGGGAACTATGGC. This codes for CASSIPAGNYG. The CDR3 in full is CASSIPAGNYGYTF.

The CDR3 here is CASSVLADTIYF. CDR3 DNA (partial): TGTGCCAGCAGCGTACTGGCGGACACC. The chain has TRBV9 and TRBJ1-3, with D hard to call. From the germline J gene comes the end of the CDR3, since the read stops 3 residues before it. The CDR3 length is 12 residues. Germline lookup yields CDR1 SGDLS and CDR2 YYNGEE. V was pared by 1 base and J by 8 bases, with 7 bases between.

In the case of this clone: From the germline J gene comes the end of the CDR3, since the read stops 3 residues before it. The gene calls are TRBV7-2 and TRBJ1-2; the D gene is possibly TRBD1 (6 bases). CDR1 is SGHTA and CDR2 is FQGNSA in the germline V gene. The CDR3 totals 12 residues. The germline V and J ends were trimmed by 1 base and 6 bases, with 6 bases remaining between them. Here the CDR3 reads CASSLGTDGYTF. CDR3 bases read: TGTGCCAGCAGCTTAGGGACAGATGGC.

On this clone: The read is 3 residues too short to cover the CDR3 end, so that end is filled in from the germline J gene. J is TRBJ2-3 and V is TRBV6-1; perhaps TRBD2 as D (6 bases). This CDR3 contains 19 residues. Per the germline V gene, CDR1 is MNHNS and CDR2 is SASEGT. Trimming took 4 bases from V and 0 from J, leaving 23 bases between them. The sequenced CDR3 bases are TGTGCCAGCAGTGCAGCCCGGAGGGCCCCTCCTTCTAGCACAGATACG. It yields the protein CASSAARRAPPSSTDT. The whole CDR3 region reads CASSAARRAPPSSTDTQYF.

As to this clone: From the germline J gene comes the end of the CDR3, since the read stops 3 residues before it. The chain is built from TRBV20-1 and TRBJ2-7, with D possibly TRBD2 on 6 matching bases. V lost 1 base to trimming and J lost 4 bases, with 14 bases between them. The CDR3 loop spans 14 amino acids. Germline V gene sequence: CDR1 DFQATT, CDR2 SNEGSKA (reference sequence). The CDR3 DNA, read in part, is TGCAGTGCTAGAGTCCCGGGACTCTCTTACGAG. Its translation is CSARVPGLSYE. The entire CDR3 reads CSARVPGLSYEQYF.

Worth noting for this clone: The CDR3 end falls 3 residues outside the read, so it is completed with the germline J gene. V is TRBV4-1 and J is TRBJ2-3; 8 bases line up with TRBD2. V shed 4 bases and J 0 bases; nucleotides not matched to a gene: 3. The CDR3 has 15 residues. The germline V gene has CDR1 MGHRA and CDR2 YSYEKL. The CDR3 bases that were read are TGCGCCAGCAGCCTCGTAGCGGGAAGCACAGATACG. Translating it yields CASSLVAGSTDT. The entire CDR3 sequence reads CASSLVAGSTDTQYF.

About this clone: Sequencing ends 3 residues short of the CDR3 end; the germline J gene provides the rest. The V and J genes are TRBV7-9 and TRBJ1-1, with unresolved D. CDR3 size: 12 residues. With 5 bases removed from V and 6 bases from J, the gap between germline ends came to 10 bases. Germline V gene data show CDR1 as SEHNR and CDR2 as FQNEAQ (reference sequence). The DNA read from the CDR3 is TGTGCCAGCAGCAGCCCCGGGTCTGAA. As protein: CASSSPGSE. The whole CDR3 is CASSSPGSEAFF.

Turning to this clone: The read falls 3 residues short of the CDR3 end, and the missing part is taken from the germline J gene. The chain carries TRBV20-1 and TRBJ2-1; possible D gene TRBD2, 6 bases. Germline lookup yields CDR1 DFQATT and CDR2 SNEGSKA (reference sequence). CDR3 length: 14 amino acids. V shed 5 bases and J shed 8 bases, with 19 bases lying between them. The sequenced part of the CDR3 DNA is TGCAGTGCTGACCTTAGCGGCCGGGCGTATGAG. It is translated as CSADLSGRAYE. Given in full, the CDR3 is CSADLSGRAYEQFF.

Note on this clone: Read coverage stops 3 residues before the CDR3 terminus; the germline J gene supplies the remainder. The chain joins TRBV7-8 to TRBJ2-7; TRBD1 matches at 10 bases. The germline CDR1 and CDR2 sequences are SGHVS and FQNEAQ. This CDR3 has 15 amino acids. Losses at the gene ends were 8 bases for V and 2 bases for J; bases not matched to a gene: 9. Incomplete CDR3 DNA: TGTGCCAGCTGCGACAGGGGGCGGTTCCCCTACGAG. As protein: CASCDRGRFPYE. The full CDR3 is CASCDRGRFPYEQYF.

To note about this clone: The CDR3 end falls 3 residues outside the read, so it is completed with the germline J gene. The chain is built from TRBV6-2 or TRBV6-3 and TRBJ2-1, with 9 bases identical to TRBD2. Looked up from germline, CDR1 is MNHEY and CDR2 is SVGEGT. The CDR3 is made up of 17 amino acids. Germline trimming cut 0 bases from V and 3 bases from J; bases unmatched to any gene: 6. The CDR3 bases that were read are TGTGCCAGCAGTTACTCGCGGGAGGGCCCCGACTACAATGAG. Protein sequence: CASSYSREGPDYNE. In full, the CDR3 reads CASSYSREGPDYNEQFF.

In terms of frequency, this clone is medium-sized (0.01 to 0.1%). The missing CDR3 end, 3 residues past where the read stops, is filled in from the germline J gene. This chain joins TRBV4-1 and TRBJ2-7; weak D call: TRBD2 (6 bases). The V end lost 3 bases, the J end lost 4 bases, and 10 bases lay between the germline ends. Germline lookup yields CDR1 MGHRA and CDR2 YSYEKL. The CDR3 totals 13 residues. The covered CDR3 bases are TGCGCCAGCAGCCAGAATAGCGGTTACGAG. Amino acid sequence: CASSQNSGYE. The full CDR3 protein reads CASSQNSGYEQYF.

Turning to this clone: From the germline J gene comes the end of the CDR3, since the read stops 3 residues before it. V gene TRBV30 combines with J gene TRBJ2-1; D gene ambiguous. V lost 4 bases and J 3 bases, leaving 10 bases between the germline ends. CDR3 length equals 13 residues. CDR1 is GTSNPN and CDR2 is SVGIG in the germline V gene (reference sequence). The covered CDR3 bases are TGTGCCTGGATCAAGCGTAGCTACAATGAG. It translates to CAWIKRSYNE. The full CDR3 is CAWIKRSYNEQFF.

Partial CDR3 DNA: TGTGCCAGCACTACCGGGGGTTGGGAGACC. Translated, it gives CASTTGGWET. The full CDR3 protein is CASTTGGWETQYF. V gene TRBV28 combines with J gene TRBJ2-5; possibly TRBD2 for D (6 bases). The CDR3 extends 3 residues past the end of the read, so its final part is completed from the germline J gene. This CDR3 comprises 13 residues. Trimming removed 7 bases at V and 5 bases at J, with 14 bases between. Germline assignment: CDR1 MDHEN and CDR2 SYDVKM.

Concerning this clone: With the read ending 3 residues before the CDR3 end, the germline J gene is used to fill in that end. The chain joins TRBV5-1 to TRBJ2-6, with 9 positions matching TRBD1. V trimming: 3 bases; J trimming: 0 bases; junction bases outside the gene matches: 1. The CDR3 is 16 amino acids. CDR1 is SGHRS and CDR2 is YFSETQ in the germline V gene. Partial CDR3 DNA: TGCGCCAGCAGCTGGGGACAGGGCTCTGGGGCCAACGTC. This translates into CASSWGQGSGANV. The whole CDR3 reads CASSWGQGSGANVLTF.

Worth noting for this clone: The read finishes 3 residues shy of the CDR3 end, and the germline J gene is used to complete it. The chain is built from TRBV7-3 and TRBJ2-1, with D possibly matching TRBD2 (5 bases). The CDR3 runs 15 residues. Germline V CDR1 and CDR2: SGHTA, FQGTGA. V was shortened by 2 bases and J by 8 bases, with 16 bases between the two germline ends. The CDR3 spells CASSLGVGDWDEQFF. Partial CDR3 DNA: TGTGCCAGCAGCTTAGGAGTCGGGGATTGGGATGAG.

As to this clone: The read stops 3 residues short of the end of the CDR3; the missing end is completed from the germline J gene. The chain recombines TRBV10-1 with TRBJ2-3; 11 bases line up with TRBD2. Germline loops: CDR1 WNHNN, CDR2 SYGVQD (reference sequence). The V and J ends lost 0 bases and 4 bases, in that order; junction bases with no gene match: 12. CDR3 length: 19 residues. The sequenced CDR3 bases are TGCGCCAGCAGTGAGTCTAAGTTACTAGCGGGAGTAACCCCAGATACG. This translates into CASSESKLLAGVTPDT. The entire CDR3 is CASSESKLLAGVTPDTQYF.

As concerns this clone: The read ends 3 residues early relative to the CDR3; the germline J gene fills the gap. This rearrangement joins TRBV2 to TRBJ2-2; 8 bases line up with TRBD1. CDR1 is SNHLY, CDR2 FYNNEI, per germline. After removal of 2 bases from V and 4 bases from J, the junction contained 15 bases not matched to a gene. The CDR3 sequence is 19 residues long. Partial CDR3 DNA: TGTGCCAGCAGTGAACCCCGGAGGACAGGGATTCTCGGCACCGGGGAG. It translates to CASSEPRRTGILGTGE. The full CDR3 protein reads CASSEPRRTGILGTGELFF. The whole variable domain, remainder taken from reference TRBV2 and TRBJ2-2, is EPEVTQTPSHQVTQMGQEVILRCVPISNHLYFYWYRQILGQKVEFLVSFYNNEISEKSEIFDDQFSVERPDGSNFTLKIRSTKLEDSAMYFCASSEPRRTGILGTGELFFGEGSRLTVL.

Notes on this clone: The read terminates 3 residues ahead of where the CDR3 ends, so the germline J gene completes it. The chain has TRBV19 and TRBJ2-7, with 7 bases identical to TRBD2. The junction had 5 bases not matched to a gene; V was cut back by 3 bases and J by 3 bases. Germline assignment: CDR1 LNHDA and CDR2 SQIVND (reference sequence). The CDR3 extends over 14 amino acids. CDR3 loop: CASSIVAGDYEQYF. Partial CDR3 DNA: TGTGCCAGTAGTATCGTAGCGGGTGACTACGAG.